This TCR beta chain appears in the sequencing data of a study of blood T cell repertoires in COVID-19. Background on the study: Researchers got acute and convalescent COVID-19 samples from the United States, Italy and Spain.

Trimming shortened V by 6 bases and J by 2 bases, and 13 bases separated the two germline ends. Per germline, CDR1 LGHDT and CDR2 YNNKEL (reference sequence). The CDR3 has 15 residues. Original data processing: Quantification of nucleated cells was approximated via reference gene primer amplification. Using immunoSEQ multiplex PCR, the repertoire was profiled, and TCRdb retains in-frame clones only, with some absent. That table gives V, J and clone size, and the DNA gave D and trimming. This sample has under 85,000 clones, with more than 75% found just once. Sequencing was performed on peripheral blood. The clonotype comes from a human donor in a cohort sampled during active COVID-19. The V and J genes are TRBV3-1 (or the pseudogene TRBV3-2) and TRBJ1-4; a possible D gene is TRBD1 (6 bases). Here the CDR3 DNA reads TGTGCCAGCAGTGACAGGCCGGCGACTAATGAAAAACTGTTTTTT. Protein: CASSDRPATNEKLFF.